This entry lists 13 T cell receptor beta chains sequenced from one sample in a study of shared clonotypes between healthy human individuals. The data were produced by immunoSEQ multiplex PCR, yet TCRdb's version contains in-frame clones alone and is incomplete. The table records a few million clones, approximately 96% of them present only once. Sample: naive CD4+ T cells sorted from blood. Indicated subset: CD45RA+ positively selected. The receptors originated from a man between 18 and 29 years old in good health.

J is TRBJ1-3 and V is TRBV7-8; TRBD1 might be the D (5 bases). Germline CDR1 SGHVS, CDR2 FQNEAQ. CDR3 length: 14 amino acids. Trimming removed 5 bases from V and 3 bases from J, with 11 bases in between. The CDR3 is CASSVGAGGNTIYF. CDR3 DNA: TGTGCCAGCAGCGTAGGGGCAGGTGGAAACACCATATATTTT.

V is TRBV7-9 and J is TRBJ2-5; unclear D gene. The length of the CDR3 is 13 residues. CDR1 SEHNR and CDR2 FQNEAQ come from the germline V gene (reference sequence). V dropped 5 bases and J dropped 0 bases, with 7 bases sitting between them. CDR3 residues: CASSGYYQETQYF. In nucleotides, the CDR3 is TGTGCCAGCAGCGGGTACTACCAAGAGACCCAGTACTTC.

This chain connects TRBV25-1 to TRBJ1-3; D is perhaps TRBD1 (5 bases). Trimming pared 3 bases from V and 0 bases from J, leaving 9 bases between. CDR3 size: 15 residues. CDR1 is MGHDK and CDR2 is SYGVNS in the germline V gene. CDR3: CASSERQSSGNTIYF. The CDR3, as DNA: TGTGCCAGCAGTGAGAGACAGAGCTCTGGAAACACCATATATTTT.

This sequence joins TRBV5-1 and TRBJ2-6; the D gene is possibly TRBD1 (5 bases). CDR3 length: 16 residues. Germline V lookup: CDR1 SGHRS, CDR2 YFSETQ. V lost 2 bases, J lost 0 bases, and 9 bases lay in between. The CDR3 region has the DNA TGCGCCAGCAGCTTAACACAGGTCTCTGGGGCCAACGTCCTGACTTTC. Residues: CASSLTQVSGANVLTF. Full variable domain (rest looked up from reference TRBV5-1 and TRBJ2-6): KAGVTQTPRYLIKTRGQQVTLSCSPISGHRSVSWYQQTPGQGLQFLFEYFSETQRNKGNFPGRFSGRQFSNSRSEMNVSTLELGDSALYLCASSLTQVSGANVLTFGAGSRLTVL.

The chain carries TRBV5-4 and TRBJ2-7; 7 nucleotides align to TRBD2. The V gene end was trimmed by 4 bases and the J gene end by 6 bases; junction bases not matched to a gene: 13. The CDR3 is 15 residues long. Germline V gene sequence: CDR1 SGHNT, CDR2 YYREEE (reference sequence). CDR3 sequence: CASSPDRNREAEQYF. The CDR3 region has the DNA TGTGCCAGCAGCCCAGACCGGAACCGGGAGGCCGAGCAGTACTTC.

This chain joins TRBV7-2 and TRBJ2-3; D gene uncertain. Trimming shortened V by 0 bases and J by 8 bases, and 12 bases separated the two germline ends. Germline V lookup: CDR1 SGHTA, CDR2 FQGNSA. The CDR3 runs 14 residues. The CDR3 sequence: CASSLAPVLGTQYF. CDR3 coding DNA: TGTGCCAGCAGCTTAGCTCCGGTGTTGGGTACGCAGTATTTT.

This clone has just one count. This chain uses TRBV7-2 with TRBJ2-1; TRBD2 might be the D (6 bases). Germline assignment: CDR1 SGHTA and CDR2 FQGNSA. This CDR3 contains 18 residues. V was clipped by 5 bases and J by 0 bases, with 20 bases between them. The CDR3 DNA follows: TGTGCCAGCAGCCACCGGGGTAGCGGCCCGAGCTCCTACAATGAGCAGTTCTTC. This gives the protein CASSHRGSGPSSYNEQFF.

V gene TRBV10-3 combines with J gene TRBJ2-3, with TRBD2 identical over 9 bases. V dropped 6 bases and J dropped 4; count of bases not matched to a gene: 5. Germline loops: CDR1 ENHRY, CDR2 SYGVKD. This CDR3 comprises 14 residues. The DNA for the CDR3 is TGTGCCATCAGGGATAGCGGGAGCCCAGATACGCAGTATTTT. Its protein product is CAIRDSGSPDTQYF.

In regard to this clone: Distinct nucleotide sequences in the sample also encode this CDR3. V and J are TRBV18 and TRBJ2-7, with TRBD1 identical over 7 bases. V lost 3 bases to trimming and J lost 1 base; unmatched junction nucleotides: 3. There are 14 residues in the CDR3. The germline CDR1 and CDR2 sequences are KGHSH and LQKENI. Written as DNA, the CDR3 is TGTGCCAGCTCACCCGGGACAGAATCCTACGAGCAGTACTTC. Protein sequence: CASSPGTESYEQYF.

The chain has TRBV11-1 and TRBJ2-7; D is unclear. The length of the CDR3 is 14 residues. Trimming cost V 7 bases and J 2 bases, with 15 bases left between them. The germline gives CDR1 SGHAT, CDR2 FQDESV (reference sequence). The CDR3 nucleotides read TGTGCCAGCACCCAGATCCCATACCCCTACGAGCAGTACTTC. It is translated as CASTQIPYPYEQYF.

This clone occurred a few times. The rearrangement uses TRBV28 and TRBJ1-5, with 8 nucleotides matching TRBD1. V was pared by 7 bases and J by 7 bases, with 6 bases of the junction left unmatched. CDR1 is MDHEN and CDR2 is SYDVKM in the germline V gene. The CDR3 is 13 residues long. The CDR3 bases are TGTGCCAGCAAGACAGGGGTAGGCCAGCCCCAGCATTTT. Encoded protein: CASKTGVGQPQHF. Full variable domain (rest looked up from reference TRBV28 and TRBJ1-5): DVKVTQSSRYLVKRTGEKVFLECVQDMDHENMFWYRQDPGLGLRLIYFSYDVKMKEKGDIPEGYSVSREKKERFSLILESASTNQTSMYLCASKTGVGQPQHFGDGTRLSIL.

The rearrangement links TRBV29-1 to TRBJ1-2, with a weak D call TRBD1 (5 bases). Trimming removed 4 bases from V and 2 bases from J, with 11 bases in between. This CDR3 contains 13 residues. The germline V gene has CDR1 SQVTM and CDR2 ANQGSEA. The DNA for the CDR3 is TGCAGCGTTGGCCGGGACGGAAACTATGGCTACACCTTC. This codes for CSVGRDGNYGYTF.

The CDR3 is CASSLARGTGHQPQHF. CDR3 DNA sequence: TGTGCCAGCAGCTTGGCGAGAGGGACAGGGCATCAGCCCCAGCATTTT. V and J are TRBV5-6 and TRBJ1-5; TRBD1 agrees at 9 bases. The germline V gene encodes CDR1 SGHDT and CDR2 YYEEEE. V gave up 0 bases and J gave up 5 bases; unmatched junction bases: 6. The CDR3 loop spans 16 amino acids.